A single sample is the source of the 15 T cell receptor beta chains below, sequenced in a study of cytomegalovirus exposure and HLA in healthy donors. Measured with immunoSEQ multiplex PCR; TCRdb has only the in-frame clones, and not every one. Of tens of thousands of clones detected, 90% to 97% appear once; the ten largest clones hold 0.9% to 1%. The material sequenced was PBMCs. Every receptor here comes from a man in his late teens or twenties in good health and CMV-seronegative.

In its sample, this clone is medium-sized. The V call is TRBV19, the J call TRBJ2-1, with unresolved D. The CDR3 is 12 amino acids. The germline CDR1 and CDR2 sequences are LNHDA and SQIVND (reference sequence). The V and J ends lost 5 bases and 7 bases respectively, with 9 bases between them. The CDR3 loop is CASSPRVNEQFF. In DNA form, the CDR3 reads TGTGCCAGTAGTCCCCGCGTGAATGAGCAGTTCTTC.

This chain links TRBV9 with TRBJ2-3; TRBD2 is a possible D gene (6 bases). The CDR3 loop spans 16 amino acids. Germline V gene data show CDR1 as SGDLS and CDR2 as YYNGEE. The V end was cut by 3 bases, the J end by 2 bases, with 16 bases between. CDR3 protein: CASSEFPGLSTDTQYF. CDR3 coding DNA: TGTGCCAGCAGCGAGTTTCCGGGACTCTCCACAGATACGCAGTATTTT. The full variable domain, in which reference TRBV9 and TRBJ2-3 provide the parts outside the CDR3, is DSGVTQTPKHLITATGQRVTLRCSPRSGDLSVYWYQQSLDQGLQFLIQYYNGEERAKGNILERFSAQQFPDLHSELNLSSLELGDSALYFCASSEFPGLSTDTQYFGPGTRLTVL.

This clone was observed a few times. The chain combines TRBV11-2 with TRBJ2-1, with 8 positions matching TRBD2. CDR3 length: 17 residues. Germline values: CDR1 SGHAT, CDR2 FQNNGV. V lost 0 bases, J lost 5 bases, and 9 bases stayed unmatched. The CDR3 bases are TGTGCCAGCAGCTTAGAGGCTAGCGGGCGCCCTGACAATGAGCAGTTCTTC. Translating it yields CASSLEASGRPDNEQFF.

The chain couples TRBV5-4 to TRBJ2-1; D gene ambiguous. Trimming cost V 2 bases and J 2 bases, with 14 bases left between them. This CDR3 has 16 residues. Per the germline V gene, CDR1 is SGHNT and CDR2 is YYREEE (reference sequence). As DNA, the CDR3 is TGTGCCAGCAGCTTTTATGGCGGTTCTACCTACAATGAGCAGTTCTTC. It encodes CASSFYGGSTYNEQFF.

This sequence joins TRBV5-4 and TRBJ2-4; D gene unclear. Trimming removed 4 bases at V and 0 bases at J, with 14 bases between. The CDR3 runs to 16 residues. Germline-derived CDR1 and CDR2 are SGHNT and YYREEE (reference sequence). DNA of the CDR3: TGTGCCAGCAGCCAGTGGCCCAACATAGCCAAAAACATTCAGTACTTC. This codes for CASSQWPNIAKNIQYF.

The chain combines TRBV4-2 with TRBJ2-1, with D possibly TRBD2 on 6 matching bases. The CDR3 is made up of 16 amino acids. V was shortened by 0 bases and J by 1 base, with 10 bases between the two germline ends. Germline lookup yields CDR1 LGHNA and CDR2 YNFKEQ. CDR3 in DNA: TGTGCCAGCAGCCAAGATCGGCGGGGTTCCTACAATGAGCAGTTCTTC. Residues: CASSQDRRGSYNEQFF.

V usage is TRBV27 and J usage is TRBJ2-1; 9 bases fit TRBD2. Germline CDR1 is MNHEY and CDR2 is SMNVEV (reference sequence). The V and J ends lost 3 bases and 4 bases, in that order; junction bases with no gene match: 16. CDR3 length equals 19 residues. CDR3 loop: CASSLSWREGGGVYNEQFF. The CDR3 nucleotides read TGTGCCAGCAGTTTGTCTTGGCGGGAGGGCGGGGGGGTATACAATGAGCAGTTCTTC.

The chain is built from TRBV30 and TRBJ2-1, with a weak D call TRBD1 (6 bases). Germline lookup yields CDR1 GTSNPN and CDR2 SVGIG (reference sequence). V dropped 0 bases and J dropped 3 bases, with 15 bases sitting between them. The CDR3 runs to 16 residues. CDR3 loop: CAWSVLGRGNYNEQFF. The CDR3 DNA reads TGTGCCTGGAGTGTCTTAGGCAGGGGAAACTACAATGAGCAGTTCTTC.

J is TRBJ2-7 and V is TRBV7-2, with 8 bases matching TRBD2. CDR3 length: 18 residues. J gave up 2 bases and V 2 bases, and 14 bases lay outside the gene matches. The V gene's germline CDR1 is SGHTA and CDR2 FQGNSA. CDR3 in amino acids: CASSLWAGGLGGTYEQYF. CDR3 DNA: TGTGCCAGCAGCTTATGGGCGGGAGGACTCGGCGGGACCTACGAGCAGTACTTC. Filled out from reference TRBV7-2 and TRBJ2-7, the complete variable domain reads GAGVSQSPSNKVTEKGKDVELRCDPISGHTALYWYRQSLGQGLEFLIYFQGNSAPDKSGLPSDRFSAERTGGSVSTLTIQRTQQEDSAVYLCASSLWAGGLGGTYEQYFGPGTRLTVT.

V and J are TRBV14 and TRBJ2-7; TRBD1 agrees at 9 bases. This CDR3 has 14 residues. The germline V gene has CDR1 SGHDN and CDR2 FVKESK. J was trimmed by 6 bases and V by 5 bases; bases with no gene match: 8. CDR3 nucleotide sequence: TGTGCCAGCAGCGCCGGGACAGGGTTCGGCGAGCAGTACTTC. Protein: CASSAGTGFGEQYF.

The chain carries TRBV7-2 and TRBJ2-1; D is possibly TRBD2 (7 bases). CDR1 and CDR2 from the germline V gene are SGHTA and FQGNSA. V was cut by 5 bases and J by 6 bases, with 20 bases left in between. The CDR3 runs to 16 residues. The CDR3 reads CASSIRRGSRGNEQFF. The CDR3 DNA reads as TGTGCCAGCAGCATCAGGCGCGGGAGCAGGGGCAATGAGCAGTTCTTC.

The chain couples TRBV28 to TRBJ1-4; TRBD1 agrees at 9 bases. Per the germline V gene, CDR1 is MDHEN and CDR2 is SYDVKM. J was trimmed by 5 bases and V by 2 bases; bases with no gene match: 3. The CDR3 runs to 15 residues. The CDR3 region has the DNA TGTGCCAGCAGTTTACCCGGGACAGGGAATGAAAAACTGTTTTTT. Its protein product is CASSLPGTGNEKLFF.

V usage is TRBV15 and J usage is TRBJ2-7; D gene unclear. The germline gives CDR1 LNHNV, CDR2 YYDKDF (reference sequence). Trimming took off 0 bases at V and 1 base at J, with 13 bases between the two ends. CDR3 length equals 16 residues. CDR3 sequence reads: CATSRDFTDKSYEQYF. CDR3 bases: TGTGCCACCAGCAGAGATTTTACAGACAAGTCCTACGAGCAGTACTTC.

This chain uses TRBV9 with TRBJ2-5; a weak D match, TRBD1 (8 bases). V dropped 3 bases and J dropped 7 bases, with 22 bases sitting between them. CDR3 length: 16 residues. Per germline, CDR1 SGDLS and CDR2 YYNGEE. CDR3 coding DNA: TGTGCCAGCAGCGGTAACCCTACAGGGGGGGTGGTGACCCAGTACTTC. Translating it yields CASSGNPTGGVVTQYF.

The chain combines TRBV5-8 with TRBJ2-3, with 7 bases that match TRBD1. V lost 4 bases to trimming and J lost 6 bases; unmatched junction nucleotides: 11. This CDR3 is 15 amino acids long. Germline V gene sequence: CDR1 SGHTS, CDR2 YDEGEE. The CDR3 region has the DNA TGTGCCAGCAGCCCGAGGACAGGAGTCTTGGATACGCAGTATTTT. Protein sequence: CASSPRTGVLDTQYF.